The 21 T cell receptor beta chains in this list originate from one sample, sequenced in a study of blood T cell repertoires in COVID-19. Libraries were prepared by immunoSEQ multiplex PCR; TCRdb keeps only in-frame clonotypes and omits some of them. Here the sample spans approximately 200,000 clones, around 85% being singletons. Source material: peripheral blood. The receptors originated from a woman aged 45 to 65 with acute or convalescent COVID-19.

This chain connects TRBV28 to TRBJ2-3, with D perhaps matching TRBD1 (7 bases). The CDR3 length is 15 residues. Germline lookup yields CDR1 MDHEN and CDR2 SYDVKM. Deletions cut 3 bases from V and 6 bases from J, with 16 bases between. CDR3 coding DNA: TGTGCCAGCAGTTTTAGAGGGGGCCGGGGGGATACGCAGTATTTT. It translates to CASSFRGGRGDTQYF.

This clone appeared a single time. This chain joins TRBV5-4 and TRBJ1-1; no firm D call. CDR1 and CDR2 (germline): SGHNT, YYREEE (reference sequence). The ends were cut back, 4 bases at V and 8 bases at J, with 18 bases in the middle. The CDR3 consists of 14 residues. The CDR3 here is CASSPVTGYSEAFF. The CDR3 region has the DNA TGTGCCAGCAGCCCCGTGACGGGGTACAGCGAAGCTTTCTTT.

The chain recombines TRBV6-2 or TRBV6-3 with TRBJ1-5; no definite D call. Trimming removed 5 bases at V and 0 bases at J, with 20 bases between. The CDR3 is 18 residues long. Germline assignment: CDR1 MNHEY and CDR2 SVGEGT. The CDR3 loop is CASSRRTVETYSNQPQHF. The CDR3 DNA follows: TGTGCCAGCAGTCGCCGGACTGTCGAGACGTATAGCAATCAGCCCCAGCATTTT.

In its sample, this clone was seen a few times. The rearrangement links TRBV7-2 to TRBJ1-5, with D possibly matching TRBD1 (6 bases). The CDR3 totals 15 residues. CDR1 SGHTA and CDR2 FQGNSA come from the germline V gene. V was trimmed by 0 bases and J by 6 bases, leaving 12 bases between them. CDR3 region: CASSLARTEGQPQHF. The CDR3 DNA sequence: TGTGCCAGCAGCTTAGCGAGGACAGAGGGTCAGCCCCAGCATTTT.

This chain connects TRBV9 to TRBJ2-7; D is perhaps TRBD1 (7 bases). With 3 bases removed from V and 2 bases from J, the gap between germline ends came to 24 bases. The CDR3 contains 18 residues. In germline, CDR1 is SGDLS, CDR2 YYNGEE. CDR3 sequence reads: CASSGAPGGGASPYEQYF. The CDR3 DNA follows: TGTGCCAGCAGCGGAGCCCCAGGAGGGGGCGCTTCCCCCTACGAGCAGTACTTC.

The chain joins TRBV5-1 to TRBJ1-6, with no clear D. Between the trimmed V and J ends, which lost 0 bases and 6 bases, there was a span of 16 bases. The CDR3 runs 17 residues. The germline V gene has CDR1 SGHRS and CDR2 YFSETQ. The CDR3 coding sequence is TGCGCCAGCAGCTTGGCCCGGGGTTCGGGAACTAATTCACCCCTCCACTTT. Translated, it gives CASSLARGSGTNSPLHF.

V is TRBV5-1 and J is TRBJ2-5, with a possible D match to TRBD1 (5 bases). V shed 2 bases and J shed 3 bases, with 8 bases lying between them. The CDR3 has 13 amino acids. Germline V lookup: CDR1 SGHRS, CDR2 YFSETQ. CDR3 loop: CASSFSGKETQYF. The CDR3, as DNA: TGCGCCAGCAGCTTTTCAGGGAAAGAGACCCAGTACTTC. The full variable domain, its missing parts supplied by reference TRBV5-1 and TRBJ2-5, is KAGVTQTPRYLIKTRGQQVTLSCSPISGHRSVSWYQQTPGQGLQFLFEYFSETQRNKGNFPGRFSGRQFSNSRSEMNVSTLELGDSALYLCASSFSGKETQYFGPGTRLLVL.

As regards this clone: No conserved phenylalanine or tryptophan is present at the end of the CDR3, so a read error is the likely explanation. It is unclear where the CDR3 begins or ends on the DNA, so no DNA is shown, and the CDR3 is as TCRdb lists it. V gene TRBV5-1 combines with J gene TRBJ1-2; the table gives TRBD1 as D, unverified against the DNA. The germline V gene has CDR1 SGHRS and CDR2 YFSETQ. The CDR3 totals 13 residues, both ends included. CDR3 amino acids: CASSPRTGGVLIY.

The rearrangement links TRBV5-1 to TRBJ1-2; D gene ambiguous. Germline V gene sequence: CDR1 SGHRS, CDR2 YFSETQ. This CDR3 has 14 residues. Trimming cost V 4 bases and J 3 bases, with 13 bases left between them. Written as DNA, the CDR3 is TGCGCCAGCAGCCCAGGAGGATTAGACTATGGCTACACCTTC. This gives the protein CASSPGGLDYGYTF.

This chain uses TRBV27 with TRBJ1-1; 8 nucleotides line up with TRBD1. Germline lookup yields CDR1 MNHEY and CDR2 SMNVEV (reference sequence). CDR3 size: 16 residues. The trim removed 2 bases at V and 0 bases at J, leaving 5 bases unmatched. CDR3: CASSLGTGGMNTEAFF. The CDR3 coding sequence is TGTGCCAGCAGTTTAGGGACAGGAGGTATGAACACTGAAGCTTTCTTT.

V and J are TRBV2 and TRBJ2-1; 10 nucleotides match TRBD2. Germline V gives CDR1 SNHLY, CDR2 FYNNEI. The CDR3 has 14 residues. V was pared by 10 bases and J by 5 bases, with 8 bases of the junction left unmatched. The CDR3 region is CATLAGEYNNEQFF. The CDR3 DNA reads TGTGCCACCCTAGCGGGGGAATACAACAATGAGCAGTTCTTC.

This clone has a handful of counts. J is TRBJ1-2 and V is TRBV19; the match to TRBD1 covers 7 bases. With 3 bases clipped from V and 5 bases from J, the junction kept 3 bases outside the gene matches. This CDR3 comprises 13 residues. Germline CDR1 reads LNHDA; CDR2 reads SQIVND (reference sequence). CDR3 nucleotides: TGTGCCAGTAGTATCGCAGGGGGGTATGGCTACACCTTC. Its translation is CASSIAGGYGYTF. Full variable domain (rest looked up from reference TRBV19 and TRBJ1-2): DGGITQSPKYLFRKEGQNVTLSCEQNLNHDAMYWYRQDPGQGLRLIYYSQIVNDFQKGDIAEGYSVSREKKESFPLTVTSAQKNPTAFYLCASSIAGGYGYTFGSGTRLTVV.

The chain links TRBV27 to TRBJ1-2, with a tentative D call TRBD1 (5 bases). The CDR3 is 14 amino acids. V was cut by 4 bases and J by 5 bases, with 14 bases left in between. Germline CDR1 reads MNHEY; CDR2 reads SMNVEV (reference sequence). The CDR3 DNA reads as TGTGCCAGCAGTTCGCAGGGATTCAGATATGGCTACACCTTC. This gives the protein CASSSQGFRYGYTF.

This sequence joins TRBV18 and TRBJ1-2, with 9 bases aligning to TRBD1. J was trimmed by 2 bases and V by 3 bases; bases with no gene match: 1. Germline V gene sequence: CDR1 KGHSH, CDR2 LQKENI. The CDR3 has 14 residues. CDR3: CASSPDRGNYGYTF. Written as DNA, the CDR3 is TGTGCCAGCTCACCCGACAGGGGGAACTATGGCTACACCTTC.

This chain links TRBV5-1 with TRBJ2-7, with 12 bases fitting TRBD2. Germline V gives CDR1 SGHRS, CDR2 YFSETQ. This CDR3 contains 18 residues. V shed 3 bases and J 1 base; nucleotides not matched to a gene: 11. CDR3 protein: CASSSRLAGVTASYEQYF. In DNA form, the CDR3 reads TGCGCCAGCAGCTCCCGACTAGCGGGGGTAACGGCGTCCTACGAGCAGTACTTC.

The chain's CDR3 is CASSFTQGAGEKLFF. The CDR3 bases are TGTGCCAGCAGTTTCACCCAGGGGGCTGGAGAAAAACTGTTTTTT. V usage is TRBV28 and J usage is TRBJ1-4; 8 bases are a match to TRBD1. The CDR3 has 15 amino acids. The V gene end was trimmed by 3 bases and the J gene end by 8 bases; junction bases not matched to a gene: 8. Germline values: CDR1 MDHEN, CDR2 SYDVKM.

The chain combines TRBV11-3 with TRBJ2-2; the match to TRBD2 covers 11 bases. J was trimmed by 0 bases and V by 5 bases; bases with no gene match: 8. In germline, CDR1 is SGHNT, CDR2 YENEEA. The CDR3 covers 18 residues. The CDR3: CASSPRTSGSTNTGELFF. The CDR3 bases are TGTGCCAGCAGCCCCAGGACTAGCGGGTCGACGAACACCGGGGAGCTGTTTTTT.

This rearrangement joins TRBV3-1 (or the pseudogene TRBV3-2) to TRBJ2-7, with no clear D. V was shortened by 0 bases and J by 2 bases, with 11 bases between the two germline ends. The CDR3 length is 15 residues. The germline V gene encodes CDR1 LGHDT and CDR2 YNNKEL (reference sequence). This chain's CDR3 is CASSQDEYRTYEQYF. The CDR3, as DNA: TGTGCCAGCAGCCAAGACGAATACAGAACCTACGAGCAGTACTTC.

This clone was seen a handful of times. V usage is TRBV2 and J usage is TRBJ1-5; no definite D call. The CDR3 extends over 16 amino acids. V lost 2 bases and J 2 bases, leaving 13 bases between the germline ends. Germline assignment: CDR1 SNHLY and CDR2 FYNNEI. The CDR3 coding sequence is TGTGCCAGCAGTGAAACCTTAAGAAGCGGCAATCAGCCCCAGCATTTT. It codes for CASSETLRSGNQPQHF.

The chain uses TRBV6-6 and TRBJ2-2; 9 bases are a match to TRBD2. This CDR3 has 15 amino acids. V lost 5 bases and J lost 7; bases outside the gene matches: 8. The germline CDR1 and CDR2 sequences are MNHNY and SVGAGI (reference sequence). For the CDR3, the DNA is TGTGCCAGCAGTAAAAAGCGGGGGGCTCTCGGGGAGCTGTTTTTT. This encodes CASSKKRGALGELFF.

V is TRBV5-5 and J is TRBJ2-7; 9 positions agree with TRBD1. Germline CDR1 is SGHKS and CDR2 is YYEKEE (reference sequence). V was pared by 2 bases and J by 3 bases, with 6 bases of the junction left unmatched. This CDR3 is built from 15 residues. The CDR3 coding sequence is TGTGCCAGCAGCTTAACCGGGACAGGGTACTACGAGCAGTACTTC. Protein: CASSLTGTGYYEQYF.